This TCR beta chain derives from a study of shared clonotypes between healthy human individuals. The wider study: The donor pool was made up of a couple of women and three men aged 18 to 49.

General observations from the study: What rarefaction showed was incomplete sorted-subset sequencing despite large depth. Approximately 5% was the fraction of naive CD4 clonotypes found shared across four donors.

The data were produced by immunoSEQ multiplex PCR, yet TCRdb's version contains in-frame clones alone and is incomplete. The sample includes about 2.4 million clones, approximately 90% of them seen just once. Within Nashville, Tennessee resided all donors, each a Caucasian adult. Germline loops: CDR1 LNHDA, CDR2 SQIVND (reference sequence). V lost 7 bases to trimming and J lost 0 bases; unmatched junction nucleotides: 6. The CDR3 is made up of 15 amino acids. A remark on this clone: The antigen is unknown.

Specimen: naive CD4+ T cells sorted from blood. Subset of the sample: CD45RA+ positively selected. The chain couples TRBV19 to TRBJ2-3, with TRBD1 matching 8 bases. The sequence derives from a man aged 18 to 29 in good health. The CDR3: CASTHRDRSTDTQYF. CDR3 DNA: TGTGCCAGTACCCACCGGGACAGGAGCACAGATACGCAGTATTTT.